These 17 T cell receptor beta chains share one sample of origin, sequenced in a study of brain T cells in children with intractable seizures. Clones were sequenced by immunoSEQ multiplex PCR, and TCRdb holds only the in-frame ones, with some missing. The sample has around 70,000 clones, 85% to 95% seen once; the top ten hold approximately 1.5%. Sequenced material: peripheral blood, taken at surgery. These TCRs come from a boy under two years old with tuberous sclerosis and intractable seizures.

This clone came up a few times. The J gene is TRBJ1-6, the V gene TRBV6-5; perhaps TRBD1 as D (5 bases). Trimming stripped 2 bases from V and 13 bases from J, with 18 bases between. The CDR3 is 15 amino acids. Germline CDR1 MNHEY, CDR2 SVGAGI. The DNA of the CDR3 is TGTGCCAGCAGTTACAGGGGAAGGGCCGGGGCCCCCCTCCACTTT. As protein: CASSYRGRAGAPLHF.

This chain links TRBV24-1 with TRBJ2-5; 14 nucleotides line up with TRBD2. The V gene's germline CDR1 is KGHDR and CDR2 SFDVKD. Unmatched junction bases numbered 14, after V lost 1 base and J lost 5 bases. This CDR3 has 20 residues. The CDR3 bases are TGTGCCACCAGTGATTTTCCACGGCCGGGACTAGCGGGAGAAAGGGAGACCCAGTACTTC. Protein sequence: CATSDFPRPGLAGERETQYF.

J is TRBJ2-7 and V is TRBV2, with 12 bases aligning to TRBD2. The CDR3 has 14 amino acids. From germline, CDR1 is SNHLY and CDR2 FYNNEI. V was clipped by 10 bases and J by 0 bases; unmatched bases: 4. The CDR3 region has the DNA TGTGCCATTTGGACTAGCGGGGACTCCTACGAGCAGTACTTC. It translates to CAIWTSGDSYEQYF.

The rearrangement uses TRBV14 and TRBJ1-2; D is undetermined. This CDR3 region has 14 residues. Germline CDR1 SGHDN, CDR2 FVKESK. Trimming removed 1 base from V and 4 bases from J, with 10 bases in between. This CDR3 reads CASSQVESLYGYTF. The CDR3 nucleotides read TGTGCCAGCAGCCAAGTTGAGAGCCTCTATGGCTACACCTTC. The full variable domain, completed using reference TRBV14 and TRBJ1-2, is EAGVTQFPSHSVIEKGQTVTLRCDPISGHDNLYWYRRVMGKEIKFLLHFVKESKQDESGMPNNRFLAERTGGTYSTLKVQPAELEDSGVYFCASSQVESLYGYTFGSGTRLTVV.

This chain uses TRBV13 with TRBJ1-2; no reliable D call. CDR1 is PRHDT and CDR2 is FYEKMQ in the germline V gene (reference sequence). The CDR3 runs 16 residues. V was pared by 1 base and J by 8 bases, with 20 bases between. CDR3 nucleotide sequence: TGTGCCAGCAGCTTAGTTTATATTAGGGATTTTCGCGGCTACACCTTC. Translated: CASSLVYIRDFRGYTF.

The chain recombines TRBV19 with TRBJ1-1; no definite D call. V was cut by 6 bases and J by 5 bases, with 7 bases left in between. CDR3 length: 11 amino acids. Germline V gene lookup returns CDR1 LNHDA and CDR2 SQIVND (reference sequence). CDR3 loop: CASSRGTEAFF. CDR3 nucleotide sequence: TGTGCCAGTAGCCGGGGTACTGAAGCTTTCTTT. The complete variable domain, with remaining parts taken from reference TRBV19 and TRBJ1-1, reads DGGITQSPKYLFRKEGQNVTLSCEQNLNHDAMYWYRQDPGQGLRLIYYSQIVNDFQKGDIAEGYSVSREKKESFPLTVTSAQKNPTAFYLCASSRGTEAFFGQGTRLTVV.

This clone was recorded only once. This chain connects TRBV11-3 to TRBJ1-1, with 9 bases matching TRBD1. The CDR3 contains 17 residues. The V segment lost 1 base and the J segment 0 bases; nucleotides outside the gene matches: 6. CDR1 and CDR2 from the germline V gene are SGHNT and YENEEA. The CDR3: CASSLGPDRGMNTEAFF. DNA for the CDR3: TGTGCCAGCAGCTTAGGGCCGGACAGGGGCATGAACACTGAAGCTTTCTTT. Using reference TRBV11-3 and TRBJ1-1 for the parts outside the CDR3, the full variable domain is EAGVVQSPRYKIIEKKQPVAFWCNPISGHNTLYWYLQNLGQGPELLIRYENEEAVDDSQLPKDRFSAERLKGVDSTLKIQPAELGDSAVYLCASSLGPDRGMNTEAFFGQGTRLTVV.

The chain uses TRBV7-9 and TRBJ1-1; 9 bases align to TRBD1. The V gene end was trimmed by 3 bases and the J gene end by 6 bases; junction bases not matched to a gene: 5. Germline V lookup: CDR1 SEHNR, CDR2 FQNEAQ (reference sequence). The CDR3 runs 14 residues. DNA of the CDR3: TGTGCCAGCAGCTTGCGGGACAGGGCCTCTGAAGCTTTCTTT. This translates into CASSLRDRASEAFF. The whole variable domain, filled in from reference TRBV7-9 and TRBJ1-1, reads DTGVSQNPRHKITKRGQNVTFRCDPISEHNRLYWYRQTLGQGPEFLTYFQNEAQLEKSRLLSDRFSAERPKGSFSTLEIQRTEQGDSAMYLCASSLRDRASEAFFGQGTRLTVV.

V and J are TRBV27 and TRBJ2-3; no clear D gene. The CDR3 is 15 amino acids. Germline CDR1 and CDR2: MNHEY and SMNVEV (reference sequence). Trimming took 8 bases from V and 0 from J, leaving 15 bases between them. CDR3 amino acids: CASQTRSPSTDTQYF. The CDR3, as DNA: TGTGCCAGCCAGACAAGGAGTCCTAGCACAGATACGCAGTATTTT.

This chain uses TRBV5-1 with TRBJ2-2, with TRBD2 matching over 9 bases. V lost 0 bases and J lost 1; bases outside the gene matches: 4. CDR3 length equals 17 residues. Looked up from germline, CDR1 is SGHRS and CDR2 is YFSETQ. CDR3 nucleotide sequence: TGCGCCAGCAGCTTGGTGCCTAGCGGGAAGAACACCGGGGAGCTGTTTTTT. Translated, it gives CASSLVPSGKNTGELFF.

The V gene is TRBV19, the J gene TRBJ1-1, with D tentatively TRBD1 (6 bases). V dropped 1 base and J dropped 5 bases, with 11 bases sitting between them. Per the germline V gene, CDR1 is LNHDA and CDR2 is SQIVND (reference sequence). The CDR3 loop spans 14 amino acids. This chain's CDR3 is CASSIAGVSTEAFF. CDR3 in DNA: TGTGCCAGTAGTATAGCAGGGGTTAGTACTGAAGCTTTCTTT. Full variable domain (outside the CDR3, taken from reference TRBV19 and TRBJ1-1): DGGITQSPKYLFRKEGQNVTLSCEQNLNHDAMYWYRQDPGQGLRLIYYSQIVNDFQKGDIAEGYSVSREKKESFPLTVTSAQKNPTAFYLCASSIAGVSTEAFFGQGTRLTVV.

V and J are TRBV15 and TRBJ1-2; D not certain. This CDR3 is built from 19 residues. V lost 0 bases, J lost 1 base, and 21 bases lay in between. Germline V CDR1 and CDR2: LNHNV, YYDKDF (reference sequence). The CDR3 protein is CATSRDRWRVVGHNYGYTF. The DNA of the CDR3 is TGTGCCACCAGCAGAGATCGTTGGAGAGTGGTAGGGCATAACTATGGCTACACCTTC.

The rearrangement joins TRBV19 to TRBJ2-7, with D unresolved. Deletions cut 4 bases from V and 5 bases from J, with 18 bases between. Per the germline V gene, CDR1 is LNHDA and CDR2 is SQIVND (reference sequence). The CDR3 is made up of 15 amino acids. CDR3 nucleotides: TGTGCCAGTAGTAGGTGGCTTGCACTTGGGGACGAGCAGTACTTC. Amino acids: CASSRWLALGDEQYF.

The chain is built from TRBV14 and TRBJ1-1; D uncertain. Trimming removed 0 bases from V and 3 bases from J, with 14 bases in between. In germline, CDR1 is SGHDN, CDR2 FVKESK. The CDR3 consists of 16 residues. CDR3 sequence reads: CASSQDHPGLDTEAFF. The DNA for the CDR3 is TGTGCCAGCAGCCAAGATCATCCTGGGTTGGACACTGAAGCTTTCTTT.

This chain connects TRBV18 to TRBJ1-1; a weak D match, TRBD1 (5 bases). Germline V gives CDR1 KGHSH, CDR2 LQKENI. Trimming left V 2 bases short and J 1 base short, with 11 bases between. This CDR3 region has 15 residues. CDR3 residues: CASSPGEGRNTEAFF. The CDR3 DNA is TGTGCCAGCTCACCAGGGGAGGGGAGGAACACTGAAGCTTTCTTT.

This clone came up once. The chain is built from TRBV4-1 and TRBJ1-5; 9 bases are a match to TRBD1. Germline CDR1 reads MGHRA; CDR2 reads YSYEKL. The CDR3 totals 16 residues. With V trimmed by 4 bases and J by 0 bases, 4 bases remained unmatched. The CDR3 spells CASSLGQGSSNQPQHF. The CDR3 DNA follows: TGCGCCAGCAGCCTCGGACAGGGGTCTAGCAATCAGCCCCAGCATTTT.

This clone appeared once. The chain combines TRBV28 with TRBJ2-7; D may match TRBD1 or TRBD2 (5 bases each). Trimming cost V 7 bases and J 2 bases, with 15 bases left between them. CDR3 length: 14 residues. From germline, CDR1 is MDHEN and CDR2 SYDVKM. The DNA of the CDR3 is TGTGCCAGCATCCCCCGGGGCTTAGCCTACGAGCAGTACTTC. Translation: CASIPRGLAYEQYF.